These T cell receptor beta chains were read from a single sample in a study of blood T cells in healthy people across ages. TCRdb ran MiXCR on the 5' RACE reads and lists one entry per CDR3 protein. The sample carries roughly 1.4 million distinct CDR3 sequences, around 59% recorded once. Sequenced input: blood. These receptors originate from a man aged 18 to 30 in good health. The CDR3 runs from the conserved cysteine through the conserved F or W. D genes are given only for firm matches. Not all rows give a size; the values are once, few, many and, for expanded clones, a class.

j_call clone_size d_call v_call cdr3_aa cdr3_nt
TRBJ1-2 . . TRBV6-6 CASEKARQDSVDGYTF TGTGCCAGCGAAAAGGCTCGACAGGATTCGGTTGATGGCTACACCTTC
TRBJ1-2 few TRBD1 TRBV29-1 CSTPDRVNYGYTF TGCAGCACGCCGGACAGGGTCAACTATGGCTACACCTTC
TRBJ2-7 few . TRBV4-3 CASSQDSSDRAYEQYF TGCGCCAGCAGCCAAGATTCTTCGGACAGAGCCTACGAGCAGTACTTC
TRBJ2-1 . . TRBV7-2 CASSGGGPSYNEQFF TGTGCCAGCAGCGGGGGTGGGCCCTCCTACAATGAGCAGTTCTTC
TRBJ1-2 few . TRBV4-3 CASSQDSRGEFSYTF TGCGCCAGCAGCCAAGATTCCCGAGGGGAGTTCAGCTACACCTTC
TRBJ2-3 . TRBD1 TRBV27 CASSFSGTGSTDTQYF TGTGCCAGCAGTTTTTCCGGGACAGGGAGCACAGATACGCAGTATTTT
TRBJ1-1 . TRBD1 TRBV20-1 CIGTGNTEAFF TGCATCGGGACAGGGAACACTGAAGCTTTCTTT
TRBJ2-7 . . TRBV7-8 CASSLEASHYEQYF TGTGCCAGCAGCTTAGAGGCCAGCCACTACGAGCAGTACTTC
TRBJ2-7 few . TRBV27 CASSSGLAYEQYF TGTGCCAGCAGTTCCGGTCTCGCCTACGAGCAGTACTTC
TRBJ2-3 . . TRBV7-2 CASSHPSWRDYADTQYF TGTGCCAGCAGCCACCCCTCTTGGCGGGATTACGCAGATACGCAGTATTTT
TRBJ2-3 . . TRBV5-1 CASSPLLITDTQYF TGCGCCAGCAGCCCCTTGTTAATCACAGATACGCAGTATTTT
TRBJ2-3 few . TRBV2 CASSVQRGTDTQYF TGTGCCAGCAGTGTCCAGCGTGGCACAGATACGCAGTATTTT
TRBJ1-1 . TRBD1 TRBV20-1 CSARDDRGTAFF TGCAGTGCTAGGGATGACAGGGGGACGGCTTTCTTT
TRBJ2-3 . TRBD2 TRBV20-1 CSARTSRAYTDTQYF TGCAGTGCTCGGACTAGCAGGGCTTACACAGATACGCAGTATTTT
TRBJ2-1 few TRBD2 TRBV6-2/TRBV6-3 CASSSSSGGGHEQFF TGTGCCAGCAGCTCCTCTAGCGGGGGGGGACATGAGCAGTTCTTC
TRBJ2-1 . TRBD2 TRBV20-1 CSATVSGGDYNEQFF TGCAGTGCAACCGTCAGCGGGGGGGACTACAATGAGCAGTTCTTC
TRBJ2-7 . TRBD1 TRBV27 CASSLYTGTAHSYEQYF TGTGCCAGCAGTTTATATACCGGGACAGCTCACTCCTACGAGCAGTACTTC
TRBJ2-5 . . TRBV12-3/TRBV12-4 CASMVQAETQYF TGTGCCAGCATGGTACAGGCAGAGACCCAGTACTTC
TRBJ2-7 . . TRBV20-1 CSARIPGVNEQYF TGCAGTGCTAGAATCCCCGGGGTCAACGAGCAGTACTTC
TRBJ2-7 . TRBD2 TRBV4-2 CASSHLTSGTYEQYF TGTGCCAGCAGCCATCTCACTAGCGGAACCTACGAGCAGTACTTC
TRBJ2-1 . TRBD1 TRBV7-8 CASSIRSGTGNNEQFF TGTGCCAGCAGCATTAGGTCCGGGACAGGGAACAATGAGCAGTTCTTC
TRBJ2-6 . . TRBV6-2/TRBV6-3 CASSYYGVLTF TGTGCCAGCAGTTATTACGGGGTCCTGACTTTC
TRBJ2-6 . . TRBV6-1 CASSEDPGSGANVLTF TGTGCCAGCAGTGAAGACCCTGGCTCTGGGGCCAACGTCCTGACTTTC
TRBJ2-7 . TRBD2 TRBV29-1 CSARLAGQYEQYF TGCAGCGCGCGACTAGCGGGACAGTACGAGCAGTACTTC
TRBJ1-1 once . TRBV7-6 CASSTETGNTEAFF TGTGCCAGCAGCACTGAGACAGGTAACACTGAAGCTTTCTTT
TRBJ2-2 . TRBD2 TRBV6-1 CASPRLAGRVEELFF TGTGCCAGCCCTAGACTAGCGGGAAGAGTAGAGGAGCTGTTTTTT
TRBJ2-2 . . TRBV7-2 CASSLESVGLNTVELFF TGTGCCAGCAGCTTAGAGTCGGTAGGGCTTAACACCGTGGAGCTGTTTTTT
TRBJ2-7 . . TRBV9 CASSVESAFSGYEQYF TGTGCCAGCAGCGTGGAATCGGCCTTTAGCGGATACGAGCAGTACTTC
TRBJ2-1 . . TRBV20-1 CSARQWASPDNEQFF TGCAGTGCTAGGCAATGGGCTAGCCCAGACAATGAGCAGTTCTTC
TRBJ2-1 . TRBD2 TRBV20-1 CSASPVTSGIYNEQFF TGCAGTGCTAGCCCCGTGACTAGCGGGATCTACAATGAGCAGTTCTTC
TRBJ2-7 . . TRBV7-6 CASILGISYEQYF TGTGCCAGCATCTTGGGCATATCCTACGAGCAGTACTTC
TRBJ2-5 . . TRBV19 CASSAGALGTQYF TGTGCCAGTAGTGCCGGGGCCCTTGGGACCCAGTACTTC